The 30 T cell receptor beta chains listed next were all sequenced from one sample in a study of T cells in Graves' hyperthyroidism and ophthalmopathy. Regions amplified from RNA transcripts were the TCR beta CDR3 regions. HTBI primers were the set used in a first-round RT-PCR of the TCR CDR3. TCRdb used MiXCR to reprocess the multiplex PCR reads, holding one entry per CDR3 protein. Here the sample spans 300,000 to 400,000 distinct CDR3 sequences, over 11% being singletons. The sequencing sample was made of blood. Every receptor here comes from a woman in her 30s with Graves' hyperthyroidism.

This clonotype was detected many times. This chain connects TRBV2 to TRBJ2-1, with TRBD2 matching over 12 bases. Germline V gene lookup returns CDR1 SNHLY and CDR2 FYNNEI. Trimming at V came to 5 bases and at J to 7 bases, leaving 9 bases not matched to a gene. CDR3 size: 16 residues. In DNA, the CDR3 is TGTGCCAGCAGTTGGAACCCCGGGACTAGCGGGAATGAGCAGTTCTTC. This translates into CASSWNPGTSGNEQFF.

This clonotype has a handful of counts. The chain recombines TRBV29-1 with TRBJ2-4, with D perhaps matching TRBD2 (5 bases). Germline CDR1 is SQVTM and CDR2 is ANQGSEA. V was shortened by 7 bases and J by 8 bases, with 12 bases between the two germline ends. This CDR3 comprises 11 residues. The CDR3 bases are TGCAGCGCTAAGGACTTGGACATTCAGTACTTC. Its translation: CSAKDLDIQYF.

This clonotype was seen at least ten times. This chain joins TRBV28 and TRBJ2-1, with a weak D call TRBD2 (5 bases). The germline V and J ends were trimmed by 4 bases and 5 bases, with 12 bases remaining between them. The CDR3 consists of 14 residues. Germline CDR1 reads MDHEN; CDR2 reads SYDVKM. The CDR3 is CASSSGVSDNEQFF. Here the CDR3 DNA reads TGTGCCAGCAGTTCTGGGGTTAGCGACAATGAGCAGTTCTTC.

This clonotype was seen a handful of times. The chain uses TRBV28 and TRBJ2-1; D not resolved. CDR1 is MDHEN, CDR2 SYDVKM, per germline. The CDR3 contains 13 residues. V lost 1 base, J lost 7 bases, and 8 bases lay in between. The CDR3 protein is CASSLSLGNEQFF. For the CDR3, the DNA is TGTGCCAGCAGTTTATCCTTGGGGAATGAGCAGTTCTTC.

In regard to this clonotype: This sequence may be a read error, since a much larger clone differs from it by one base. The rearrangement uses TRBV2 and TRBJ1-1; D gene ambiguous. CDR3 length: 12 amino acids. The germline CDR1 and CDR2 sequences are SNHLY and FYNNEI. CDR3 DNA: TGTGCCGGCAGTGGTGGGAACACTGAAGCTTTCTTT. Translated, it gives CAGSGGNTEAFF.

V is TRBV29-1 and J is TRBJ1-4, with D possibly matching TRBD1 (6 bases). This CDR3 comprises 15 residues. The V end was cut by 8 bases, the J end by 8 bases, with 24 bases between. Germline lookup yields CDR1 SQVTM and CDR2 ANQGSEA. The CDR3, as DNA: TGCAGCTCCCAGACGTACAGGGTGCGTAGGGAAAAACTGTTTTTT. This sequence encodes CSSQTYRVRREKLFF.

The table lists this clonotype with a few counts. J is TRBJ2-1 and V is TRBV30; TRBD2 is a possible D gene (5 bases). The CDR3 has 11 amino acids. Germline CDR1 reads GTSNPN; CDR2 reads SVGIG (reference sequence). Between the trimmed V and J ends, which lost 4 bases and 7 bases, there was a span of 8 bases. As DNA, the CDR3 is TGTGCCTGGAATAGAGGGAATGAGCAGTTCTTC. Protein sequence: CAWNRGNEQFF. Complete variable domain (other parts from reference TRBV30 and TRBJ2-1): SQTIHQWPATLVQPVGSPLSLECTVEGTSNPNLYWYRQAAGRGLQLLFYSVGIGQISSEVPQNLSASRPQDRQFILSSKKLLLSDSGFYLCAWNRGNEQFFGPGTRLTVL.

This clonotype has more than one count but fewer than ten. The chain recombines TRBV5-1 with TRBJ2-1; a weak D match, TRBD2 (5 bases). The CDR3 runs to 16 residues. Trimming shortened V by 0 bases and J by 2 bases, and 12 bases separated the two germline ends. Looked up from germline, CDR1 is SGHRS and CDR2 is YFSETQ. DNA for the CDR3: TGCGCCAGCAGCTTGGGGACCCGAGGGACCTACAATGAGCAGTTCTTC. Translating it yields CASSLGTRGTYNEQFF.

Concerning this clonotype itself: A much larger clone is a single base away; this may be a read error. The genes are TRBV27 and TRBJ2-3; tentative D call: TRBD1 (5 bases). CDR1 and CDR2 from the germline V gene are MNHEY and SMNVEV (reference sequence). The CDR3 sequence is 15 residues long. The CDR3 here is CASSLSWQSTGTQYF. CDR3 coding DNA: TGTGCCAGCAGTTTATCATGGCAAAGCACAGGTACGCAGTATTTT.

This chain joins TRBV19 and TRBJ2-1, with 9 positions matching TRBD2. Germline lookup yields CDR1 LNHDA and CDR2 SQIVND (reference sequence). J gave up 2 bases and V 3 bases, and 2 bases lay outside the gene matches. The CDR3 is 15 residues long. The CDR3 region is CASSITSGPYNEQFF. CDR3 coding DNA: TGTGCCAGTAGTATTACTAGCGGGCCCTACAATGAGCAGTTCTTC.

This clonotype showed up many times. The rearrangement uses TRBV28 and TRBJ2-7; D ambiguous. CDR3 length: 15 amino acids. Germline lookup yields CDR1 MDHEN and CDR2 SYDVKM. V was cut by 7 bases and J by 4 bases, with 20 bases left in between. The CDR3 nucleotides are TGTGCCAGCACCGAAAAGGCTAGATCTGATTACGAGCAGTACTTC. Its translation is CASTEKARSDYEQYF.

This clonotype was detected many times. The genes are TRBV11-1 and TRBJ2-1; 12 bases are shared with TRBD2. CDR1 is SGHAT and CDR2 is FQDESV in the germline V gene (reference sequence). V shed 7 bases and J 10 bases; nucleotides not matched to a gene: 17. The CDR3 sequence is 17 residues long. CDR3 amino acids: CASTSPGLAGGQGEQFF. In DNA, the CDR3 is TGTGCCAGCACCTCCCCAGGTCTAGCGGGAGGGCAGGGGGAGCAGTTCTTC. The full variable domain, its missing parts supplied by reference TRBV11-1 and TRBJ2-1, is EAEVAQSPRYKITEKSQAVAFWCDPISGHATLYWYRQILGQGPELLVQFQDESVVDDSQLPKDRFSAERLKGVDSTLKIQPAELGDSAMYLCASTSPGLAGGQGEQFFGPGTRLTVL.

The chain combines TRBV29-1 with TRBJ2-5; 11 nucleotides line up with TRBD1. From germline, CDR1 is SQVTM and CDR2 ANQGSEA. The CDR3 is 17 amino acids. V was pared by 6 bases and J by 5 bases, with 17 bases of the junction left unmatched. CDR3 DNA: TGCAGCGTCGCCGGGACAGGGGGTAGTATTAGGTCGGAGACCCAGTACTTC. This sequence encodes CSVAGTGGSIRSETQYF.

The J gene is TRBJ2-5, the V gene TRBV19, with TRBD1 matching 8 bases. The CDR3 has 14 residues. CDR1 is LNHDA, CDR2 SQIVND, per germline (reference sequence). After removal of 5 bases from V and 3 bases from J, the junction contained 5 bases not matched to a gene. The CDR3 sequence: CASSPGQGKETQYF. The CDR3 nucleotides read TGTGCCAGTAGTCCCGGACAGGGCAAAGAGACCCAGTACTTC.

This clonotype has ten or more counts. The CDR3 region is CASSSLSGELFF. The CDR3 DNA follows: TGTGCCAGCAGCTCCTTATCCGGGGAGCTGTTTTTT. This chain joins TRBV11-2 and TRBJ2-2; D remains unclear. The CDR3 length is 12 residues. Trimming left V 4 bases short and J 6 bases short, with 6 bases between. In germline, CDR1 is SGHAT, CDR2 FQNNGV.

This clonotype was seen a handful of times. This chain connects TRBV9 to TRBJ2-2, with D perhaps TRBD2 (7 bases). The ends were cut back, 2 bases at V and 0 bases at J, with 14 bases in the middle. Germline CDR1 is SGDLS and CDR2 is YYNGEE. There are 17 residues in the CDR3. In DNA form, the CDR3 reads TGTGCCAGCAGCGTTAGGGGGGGGGGTACGAACACCGGGGAGCTGTTTTTT. Translating gives CASSVRGGGTNTGELFF.

This clonotype was counted ten times or more. The chain employs TRBV6-2 or TRBV6-3 and TRBJ1-5; 9 nucleotides line up with TRBD1. V lost 6 bases and J lost 3; bases outside the gene matches: 6. The CDR3 loop spans 15 amino acids. The germline CDR1 and CDR2 sequences are MNHEY and SVGEGT. The CDR3 sequence is CASRTRTGDNQPQHF. The CDR3 DNA sequence: TGTGCCAGCAGAACCCGGACAGGGGACAATCAGCCCCAGCATTTT.

This clonotype was picked up many times. The chain recombines TRBV30 with TRBJ2-1; no clear D. Germline CDR1 and CDR2: GTSNPN and SVGIG (reference sequence). V was cut by 6 bases and J by 5 bases, with 8 bases left in between. The CDR3 is 11 amino acids. Written as DNA, the CDR3 is TGTGCCTGCGACGGCAACAATGAGCAGTTCTTC. This encodes CACDGNNEQFF.

In its sample, this clonotype was seen many times. The chain links TRBV12-3 or TRBV12-4 to TRBJ1-1, with no clear D. Trimming shortened V by 7 bases and J by 7 bases, and 19 bases separated the two germline ends. The CDR3 has 14 residues. In DNA form, the CDR3 reads TGTGCCAGCACCAACCCGCGACTTGCTCTTGAAGCTTTCTTT. As protein: CASTNPRLALEAFF.

This clonotype was observed at least ten times. The chain has TRBV6-2 or TRBV6-3 and TRBJ1-5; 8 positions match TRBD1. The CDR3 runs to 18 residues. Germline CDR1 MNHEY, CDR2 SVGEGT. V trimming: 2 bases; J trimming: 4 bases; junction bases outside the gene matches: 13. The CDR3 DNA is TGTGCCAGCAGTTACCCTCCAGGGACAGGAACAACTAATCAGCCCCAGCATTTT. This gives the protein CASSYPPGTGTTNQPQHF.

On this clonotype: A read error is possible here, since a much larger clone lies one base away. The gene calls are TRBV30 and TRBJ1-5; D may be TRBD1 (6 bases). Germline CDR1 and CDR2: GTSNPN and SVGIG (reference sequence). This CDR3 contains 14 residues. Here the CDR3 DNA reads TGTGCCTGGAGTTCGGGACACAACAATCAGCTCCAGCATTTT. Amino acids: CAWSSGHNNQLQHF.

The chain couples TRBV5-6 to TRBJ1-5, with 11 bases identical to TRBD1. With 3 bases clipped from V and 1 base from J, the junction kept 3 bases outside the gene matches. CDR1 is SGHDT and CDR2 is YYEEEE in the germline V gene. The CDR3 is 16 residues long. The CDR3 protein is CASSWGTGGSNQPQHF. CDR3 bases: TGTGCCAGCAGCTGGGGGACAGGGGGGAGCAATCAGCCCCAGCATTTT.

In this sample, this clonotype turned up many times. This chain's CDR3 is CATSRDGRAGQPQHF. The CDR3 DNA follows: TGTGCCACCAGCAGAGATGGCAGGGCGGGTCAGCCCCAGCATTTT. The V and J genes are TRBV15 and TRBJ1-5, with D tentatively TRBD1 (5 bases). V lost 0 bases, J lost 6 bases, and 12 bases lay in between. The CDR3 runs to 15 residues. CDR1 LNHNV and CDR2 YYDKDF come from the germline V gene (reference sequence). The full variable domain, its missing parts supplied by reference TRBV15 and TRBJ1-5, is DAMVIQNPRYQVTQFGKPVTLSCSQTLNHNVMYWYQQKSSQAPKLLFHYYDKDFNNEADTPDNFQSRRPNTSFCFLDIRSPGLGDTAMYLCATSRDGRAGQPQHFGDGTRLSIL.

This clonotype has just a few counts. The chain links TRBV10-3 to TRBJ2-7, with TRBD2 matching 7 bases. The CDR3 has 11 amino acids. The trim removed 7 bases at V and 5 bases at J, leaving 2 bases unmatched. Germline V gene sequence: CDR1 ENHRY, CDR2 SYGVKD. CDR3 sequence: CAIKGGDEQYF. The CDR3 DNA reads TGTGCCATCAAGGGAGGGGACGAGCAGTACTTC.

J is TRBJ2-7 and V is TRBV6-5; D assignment may be TRBD1 or TRBD2 (5 bases each). With 2 bases removed from V and 2 bases from J, the gap between germline ends came to 10 bases. The germline gives CDR1 MNHEY, CDR2 SVGAGI. The CDR3 runs to 14 residues. For the CDR3, the DNA is TGTGCCAGCAGTTACGGGACCGGACCCTACGAGCAGTACTTC. Translating gives CASSYGTGPYEQYF.

This clonotype was seen only a few times. The gene calls are TRBV19 and TRBJ1-4, with D perhaps matching TRBD1 (5 bases). Trimming took off 5 bases at V and 8 bases at J, with 12 bases between the two ends. Germline CDR1 LNHDA, CDR2 SQIVND (reference sequence). This CDR3 region has 13 residues. CDR3 amino acids: CASSSDTWEKLFF. As DNA, the CDR3 is TGTGCCAGTAGTTCGGACACCTGGGAAAAACTGTTTTTT.

This clonotype was detected a few times. The chain couples TRBV6-1 to TRBJ1-5, with D possibly TRBD1 on 5 matching bases. Germline V lookup: CDR1 MNHNS, CDR2 SASEGT. This CDR3 is built from 16 residues. Trimming took off 6 bases at V and 0 bases at J, with 15 bases between the two ends. CDR3 protein: CASRRDSTYSNQPQHF. DNA for the CDR3: TGTGCCAGCAGACGCGACAGTACGTATAGCAATCAGCCCCAGCATTTT.

This clonotype was detected many times. The chain combines TRBV6-1 with TRBJ2-3, with 10 bases identical to TRBD1. The CDR3 runs to 18 residues. From germline, CDR1 is MNHNS and CDR2 SASEGT. V dropped 5 bases and J dropped 3; count of bases not matched to a gene: 14. CDR3 residues: CASSSPLTGGERTDTQYF. In DNA, the CDR3 is TGTGCCAGCAGTTCACCCCTGACAGGGGGCGAGCGAACAGATACGCAGTATTTT.

There are a few counts of this clonotype. The chain is built from TRBV30 and TRBJ1-2, with D perhaps matching TRBD1 (6 bases). Per the germline V gene, CDR1 is GTSNPN and CDR2 is SVGIG (reference sequence). The V and J ends lost 4 bases and 5 bases respectively, with 17 bases between them. The CDR3 is 14 amino acids. CDR3 nucleotides: TGTGCCTGGATAGTTTCTGGGGGCGGTTATGGCTACACCTTC. Encoded protein: CAWIVSGGGYGYTF.

V and J are TRBV7-2 and TRBJ2-1; 7 bases match TRBD2. The CDR3 contains 16 residues. J lost 6 bases, V lost 0 bases, and 8 bases had no gene match. Germline V gene sequence: CDR1 SGHTA, CDR2 FQGNSA. The CDR3 reads CASSLAHGRPSNEQFF. The CDR3 DNA follows: TGTGCCAGCAGCTTAGCCCACGGGAGGCCTAGCAATGAGCAGTTCTTC.